This passage covers 7 T cell receptor beta chains from one sample sequenced in a study of blood T cell repertoires in COVID-19. Profiling relied on immunoSEQ multiplex PCR, and the TCRdb table lists in-frame clones only, not all of them. The data show under 250,000 clones, 88% seen once. The sample taken for sequencing was peripheral blood. The receptors stem from a woman aged 25-40 years with COVID-19, enrolled during active disease.

The rearrangement links TRBV11-3 to TRBJ2-2; TRBD1 matches at 8 bases. Per germline, CDR1 SGHNT and CDR2 YENEEA. The CDR3 consists of 13 residues. Germline trimming cut 3 bases from V and 6 bases from J; bases unmatched to any gene: 0. The CDR3 here is CASSLGQAGELFF. CDR3 DNA: TGTGCCAGCAGCTTGGGACAGGCCGGGGAGCTGTTTTTT. The entire variable domain, with the rest obtained from reference TRBV11-3 and TRBJ2-2, is as follows: EAGVVQSPRYKIIEKKQPVAFWCNPISGHNTLYWYLQNLGQGPELLIRYENEEAVDDSQLPKDRFSAERLKGVDSTLKIQPAELGDSAVYLCASSLGQAGELFFGEGSRLTVL.

The rearrangement joins TRBV10-3 to TRBJ1-6, with 9 bases fitting TRBD1. J was trimmed by 11 bases and V by 4 bases; bases with no gene match: 6. In germline, CDR1 is ENHRY, CDR2 SYGVKD. CDR3 size: 14 residues. The CDR3 nucleotides read TGTGCCATCAGTGGTTCCGGACAGGGGACACCCCTCCACTTT. Amino acids: CAISGSGQGTPLHF.

This clone was seen only once. V usage is TRBV29-1 and J usage is TRBJ2-5, with D tentatively TRBD2 (6 bases). The germline gives CDR1 SQVTM, CDR2 ANQGSEA. Trimming cost V 0 bases and J 4 bases, with 21 bases left between them. The CDR3 runs 17 residues. The CDR3 bases are TGCAGCGTTGAAGATCTAAATTTCGGGGGAAGTGGAGAGACCCAGTACTTC. Translation: CSVEDLNFGGSGETQYF.

This rearrangement joins TRBV2 to TRBJ1-3, with D tentatively TRBD1 (6 bases). The CDR3 has 16 residues. The germline V and J ends were trimmed by 5 bases and 4 bases, with 18 bases remaining between them. The germline V gene has CDR1 SNHLY and CDR2 FYNNEI. This CDR3 is CASSSTGFSPGNTIYF. CDR3 DNA sequence: TGTGCCAGCAGTTCTACAGGGTTTTCTCCCGGAAACACCATATATTTT.

This clone has a single count. V gene TRBV5-4 combines with J gene TRBJ2-2; TRBD1 agrees at 7 bases. CDR3 length: 16 residues. Germline V gives CDR1 SGHNT, CDR2 YYREEE (reference sequence). The ends lost 2 bases at V and 8 bases at J; junction bases unmatched: 12. CDR3: CASSFPPGQSSGELFF. The CDR3 coding sequence is TGTGCCAGCAGCTTTCCCCCGGGACAGAGTTCTGGGGAGCTGTTTTTT.

The J gene is TRBJ2-3, the V gene TRBV5-1; possible D gene TRBD1, 6 bases. Germline V CDR1 and CDR2: SGHRS, YFSETQ. The CDR3 spans 15 residues. V was pared by 2 bases and J by 2 bases, with 12 bases between. The CDR3 DNA reads as TGCGCCAGCAGCTTCGGACAGACCACCACAGATACGCAGTATTTT. Its translation is CASSFGQTTTDTQYF. Looking up the rest from reference TRBV5-1 and TRBJ2-3 gives the full variable domain: KAGVTQTPRYLIKTRGQQVTLSCSPISGHRSVSWYQQTPGQGLQFLFEYFSETQRNKGNFPGRFSGRQFSNSRSEMNVSTLELGDSALYLCASSFGQTTTDTQYFGPGTRLTVL.

The chain employs TRBV19 and TRBJ1-3, with TRBD1 matching over 8 bases. The CDR3 runs 14 residues. Germline values: CDR1 LNHDA, CDR2 SQIVND (reference sequence). The V segment lost 2 bases and the J segment 5 bases; nucleotides outside the gene matches: 2. In nucleotides, the CDR3 is TGTGCCAGTAGTATAACAGGGGGTAGAAACACCATATATTTT. Translating gives CASSITGGRNTIYF.